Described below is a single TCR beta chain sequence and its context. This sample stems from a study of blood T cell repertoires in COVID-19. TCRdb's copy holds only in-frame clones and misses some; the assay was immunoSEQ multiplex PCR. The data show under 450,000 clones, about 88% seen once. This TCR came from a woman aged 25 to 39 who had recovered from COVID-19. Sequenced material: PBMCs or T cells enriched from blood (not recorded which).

The CDR3 reads CASSESLAGYQETQYF. CDR3 DNA: TGCGCCAGCAGTGAGTCTCTAGCGGGGTACCAAGAGACCCAGTACTTC. The rearrangement links TRBV10-1 to TRBJ2-5; TRBD2 aligns across 9 bases. J gave up 0 bases and V 0 bases, and 2 bases lay outside the gene matches. The CDR3 loop spans 16 amino acids. Per the germline V gene, CDR1 is WNHNN and CDR2 is SYGVQD (reference sequence).